The clone carrying this TCR beta chain has more than one count but fewer than ten. Its target is unknown. The sample belongs to a study of cytotoxic CD8 clonotypes in ibrutinib-treated CLL. The assay was immunoSEQ multiplex PCR, and TCRdb's table has in-frame clones only and misses some. The sample carries under 300,000 clones, 70% recorded once. Notes on the study in general: Clonotypes that were public were uncommon, and they contracted or stayed stable on treatment. Baseline clonality exceeded age-matched healthy donors and tracked circulating CD8+ T-cell counts. Clonality grew at ibrutinib response; at progression, it decreased back toward baseline.

The sample here was PBMCs, taken after 24 months of ibrutinib treatment. The receptor was isolated from a human donor with chronic lymphocytic leukemia.

CDR3 loop: CASSSGQARYGYTF. Written as DNA, the CDR3 is TGTGCCAGCAGCTCCGGACAGGCACGATATGGCTACACCTTC. The chain uses TRBV28 and TRBJ1-2; 7 nucleotides match TRBD1. V shed 6 bases, J shed 5 bases, and the junction held 9 bases outside the gene matches. The CDR3 sequence is 14 residues long. CDR1 and CDR2 from the germline V gene are MDHEN and SYDVKM.